This T cell receptor beta chain was obtained from a study of blood T cell repertoires in COVID-19. The wider study: Some COVID-19 samples were acute and others convalescent; all came from the United States, Italy and Spain. PBMCs, B-cell-depleted T cells, or T cells were the source of the cDNA or gDNA that made up the material.

Per the study methods: Quantification of nucleated cells was approximated via reference gene primer amplification. Sequencing was performed with immunoSEQ multiplex PCR; in TCRdb, only in-frame clones are kept and a portion is missing. Clonal size and the V and J genes are those of that table, whereas D and trimming came from the DNA. Among hundreds of thousands of clones listed, around nine tenths were seen once. The sequence derives from a woman between 18 and 29 years old who had recovered from COVID-19. Sequenced: peripheral blood.

The CDR3 DNA reads as TGTGCCAGCAGCCTCAGGACTAGCGGGATGTACAATGAGCAGTTCTTC. Its protein is CASSLRTSGMYNEQFF. The V call is TRBV5-6, the J call TRBJ2-1; 12 bases fit TRBD2. This CDR3 contains 16 residues. J lost 4 bases, V lost 4 bases, and 6 bases had no gene match. Germline V gene sequence: CDR1 SGHDT, CDR2 YYEEEE.